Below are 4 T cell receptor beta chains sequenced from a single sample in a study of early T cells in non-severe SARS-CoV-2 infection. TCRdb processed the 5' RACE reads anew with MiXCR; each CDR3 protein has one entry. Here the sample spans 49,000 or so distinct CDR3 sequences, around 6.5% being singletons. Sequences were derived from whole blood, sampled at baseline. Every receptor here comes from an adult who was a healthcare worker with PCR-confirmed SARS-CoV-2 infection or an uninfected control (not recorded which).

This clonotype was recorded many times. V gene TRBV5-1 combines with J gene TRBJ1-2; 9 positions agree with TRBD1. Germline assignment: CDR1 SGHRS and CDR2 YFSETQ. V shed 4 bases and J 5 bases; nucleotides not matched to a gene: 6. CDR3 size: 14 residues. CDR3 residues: CASSRTGQGYGYTF. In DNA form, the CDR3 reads TGCGCCAGCAGCCGAACCGGACAGGGGTATGGCTACACCTTC. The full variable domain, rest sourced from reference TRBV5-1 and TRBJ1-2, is KAGVTQTPRYLIKTRGQQVTLSCSPISGHRSVSWYQQTPGQGLQFLFEYFSETQRNKGNFPGRFSGRQFSNSRSEMNVSTLELGDSALYLCASSRTGQGYGYTFGSGTRLTVV.

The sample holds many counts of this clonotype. The CDR3 DNA reads as TGCAGTGCTAGATTGGTTCCCGACAACAGGGATACGCAGTATTTT. It codes for CSARLVPDNRDTQYF. The chain joins TRBV20-1 to TRBJ2-3; tentative D call: TRBD1 (5 bases). This CDR3 comprises 15 residues. The germline V gene has CDR1 DFQATT and CDR2 SNEGSKA (reference sequence). V was shortened by 2 bases and J by 6 bases, with 18 bases between the two germline ends.

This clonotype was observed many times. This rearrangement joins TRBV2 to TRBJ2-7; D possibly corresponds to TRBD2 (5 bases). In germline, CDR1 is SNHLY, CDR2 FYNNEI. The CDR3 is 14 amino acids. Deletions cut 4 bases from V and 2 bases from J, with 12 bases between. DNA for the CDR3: TGTGCCAGCAGTGGTTCGGAGGCTACCTACGAGCAGTACTTC. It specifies CASSGSEATYEQYF.

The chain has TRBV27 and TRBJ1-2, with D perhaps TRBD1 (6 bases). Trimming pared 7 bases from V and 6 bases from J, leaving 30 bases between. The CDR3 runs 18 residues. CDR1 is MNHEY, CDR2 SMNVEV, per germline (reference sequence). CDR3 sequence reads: CASMNTRRSVGRGDGYTF. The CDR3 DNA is TGTGCCAGCATGAATACTAGGAGGAGTGTTGGCAGGGGAGATGGCTACACCTTC.